These 23 T cell receptor beta chains were sequenced from one sample in a study of siplizumab effects on memory and regulatory T cells. Sequencing used immunoSEQ multiplex PCR; TCRdb keeps in-frame clones, though not all of them. The sample contains around 83,000 clones, more than 80% of which appear only once. The specimen sequenced was CD4+ T cells sorted from blood. The origin of the receptors is a human donor in good health.

The CDR3 spells CASSLGPNNEQFF. CDR3 DNA sequence: TGTGCCAGCAGCTTAGGGCCTAACAATGAGCAGTTCTTC. The chain couples TRBV7-6 to TRBJ2-1, with D unresolved. The ends were cut back, 1 base at V and 5 bases at J, with 6 bases in the middle. The CDR3 is 13 amino acids. Germline-derived CDR1 and CDR2 are SGHVS and FNYEAQ. Together with reference TRBV7-6 and TRBJ2-1, the CDR3 gives the full variable domain: GAGVSQSPRYKVTKRGQDVALRCDPISGHVSLYWYRQALGQGPEFLTYFNYEAQQDKSGLPNDRFSAERPEGSISTLTIQRTEQRDSAMYRCASSLGPNNEQFFGPGTRLTVL.

The J gene is TRBJ1-3, the V gene TRBV19; a weak D match, TRBD1 (6 bases). Germline V gene lookup returns CDR1 LNHDA and CDR2 SQIVND (reference sequence). The CDR3 is 15 residues long. V lost 5 bases and J lost 0, with 11 bases in between. The CDR3, as DNA: TGTGCCAGTAGTCGGACAGACCACTCTGGAAACACCATATATTTT. Its protein product is CASSRTDHSGNTIYF.

The gene calls are TRBV6-6 and TRBJ2-7; TRBD1 might be the D (5 bases). The V and J ends lost 6 bases and 2 bases respectively, with 14 bases between them. The CDR3 totals 14 residues. Germline V gives CDR1 MNHNY, CDR2 SVGAGI (reference sequence). The DNA for the CDR3 is TGTGCCAGCAGCCCAAACAGGAGCCCCTACGAGCAGTACTTC. Translated, it gives CASSPNRSPYEQYF.

The rearrangement links TRBV7-9 to TRBJ2-1; D not certain. The V gene's germline CDR1 is SEHNR and CDR2 FQNEAQ (reference sequence). Trimming cost V 4 bases and J 11 bases, with 15 bases left between them. The CDR3 spans 13 residues. Written as DNA, the CDR3 is TGTGCCAGCAGCTCCACCGGGCCCCGTAAGCAGTTCTTC. Translation: CASSSTGPRKQFF.

The chain carries TRBV7-3 and TRBJ2-5; tentatively, D is TRBD1 (6 bases). Germline CDR1 is SGHTA and CDR2 is FQGTGA. The CDR3 extends over 14 amino acids. V was clipped by 3 bases and J by 5 bases, with 13 bases between them. CDR3 sequence reads: CASSFSPRGETQYF. The CDR3 nucleotides are TGTGCCAGCAGCTTTTCCCCGAGGGGGGAGACCCAGTACTTC.

This chain uses TRBV6-5 with TRBJ2-1; 8 nucleotides agree with TRBD2. Germline V CDR1 and CDR2: MNHEY, SVGAGI. CDR3 length: 14 amino acids. V dropped 8 bases and J dropped 8; count of bases not matched to a gene: 11. The CDR3 DNA reads TGTGCCAGCGCGACCGGGACTAGTTTTGATGAGCAGTTCTTC. Protein sequence: CASATGTSFDEQFF.

This chain links TRBV19 with TRBJ1-1, with D tentatively TRBD1 (5 bases). Germline values: CDR1 LNHDA, CDR2 SQIVND (reference sequence). The CDR3 is 16 residues long. Trimming cost V 1 base and J 6 bases, with 18 bases left between them. DNA of the CDR3: TGTGCCAGTAGTATAGCAGCCCGGGACGGCCTGGCTGAAGCTTTCTTT. Translating it yields CASSIAARDGLAEAFF.

The chain carries TRBV5-5 and TRBJ2-3; a weak D match, TRBD2 (6 bases). Germline V gene lookup returns CDR1 SGHKS and CDR2 YYEKEE (reference sequence). Trimming stripped 1 base from V and 4 bases from J, with 16 bases between. There are 16 residues in the CDR3. The CDR3 loop is CASSLTSRPSADTQYF. CDR3 nucleotide sequence: TGTGCCAGCAGCTTGACTAGCCGGCCCAGCGCAGATACGCAGTATTTT.

The chain employs TRBV4-1 and TRBJ1-2, with 9 bases fitting TRBD1. The V gene's germline CDR1 is MGHRA and CDR2 YSYEKL. CDR3 size: 15 residues. J was trimmed by 2 bases and V by 3 bases; bases with no gene match: 4. CDR3 in DNA: TGCGCCAGCAGCCATCCTGGACAGGGGAACTATGGCTACACCTTC. The encoded protein is CASSHPGQGNYGYTF.

The chain carries TRBV7-9 and TRBJ1-2; D gene uncertain. The CDR3 extends over 14 amino acids. Looked up from germline, CDR1 is SEHNR and CDR2 is FQNEAQ (reference sequence). Trimming cost V 2 bases and J 2 bases, with 9 bases left between them. This CDR3 is CASSLIQTNYGYTF. CDR3 in DNA: TGTGCCAGCAGCTTAATTCAGACCAACTATGGCTACACCTTC. The variable domain in full, completed from reference TRBV7-9 and TRBJ1-2, reads DTGVSQNPRHKITKRGQNVTFRCDPISEHNRLYWYRQTLGQGPEFLTYFQNEAQLEKSRLLSDRFSAERPKGSFSTLEIQRTEQGDSAMYLCASSLIQTNYGYTFGSGTRLTVV.

The CDR3 DNA sequence: TGTGCCAGCAGCCTCCTGGGACAGCCCTTGGACGAGCAGTACTTC. Encoded protein: CASSLLGQPLDEQYF. The chain uses TRBV7-2 and TRBJ2-7, with 7 bases lining up with TRBD1. In germline, CDR1 is SGHTA, CDR2 FQGNSA. J gave up 5 bases and V 5 bases, and 12 bases lay outside the gene matches. This CDR3 spans 15 amino acids.

This clone was picked up one time. In DNA form, the CDR3 reads TGTGCCAGCAGCACTCAGGGGACTGAAGCTTTCTTT. The encoded protein is CASSTQGTEAFF. The chain couples TRBV6-1 to TRBJ1-1; D may be TRBD1 (6 bases). The CDR3 sequence is 12 residues long. Trimming cost V 6 bases and J 5 bases, with 10 bases left between them. Germline CDR1 MNHNS, CDR2 SASEGT.

The CDR3 region is CASSIGEREGRYEQYF. CDR3 in DNA: TGTGCCAGTAGTATAGGGGAGCGGGAGGGCCGATACGAGCAGTACTTC. J is TRBJ2-7 and V is TRBV19; 10 positions agree with TRBD2. V lost 1 base and J lost 4; bases outside the gene matches: 7. The CDR3 is made up of 16 amino acids. Germline V gene data show CDR1 as LNHDA and CDR2 as SQIVND (reference sequence).

The chain has TRBV2 and TRBJ2-3, with 10 nucleotides matching TRBD2. Germline V lookup: CDR1 SNHLY, CDR2 FYNNEI. The CDR3 runs to 15 residues. Unmatched junction bases numbered 10, after V lost 8 bases and J lost 5 bases. Here the CDR3 DNA reads TGTGCCAGCGGCGAGCGGGAGGGCCAGCGAGATACGCAGTATTTT. It is translated as CASGEREGQRDTQYF.

This chain links TRBV4-3 with TRBJ1-6; D is undetermined. Per the germline V gene, CDR1 is LGHNA and CDR2 is YSLEER. The ends were cut back, 0 bases at V and 10 bases at J, with 10 bases in the middle. This CDR3 has 14 residues. CDR3 sequence reads: CASSQEVINSPLHF. DNA for the CDR3: TGCGCCAGCAGCCAAGAAGTCATTAACTCACCCCTCCACTTT.

This chain uses TRBV28 with TRBJ1-6; weak D call: TRBD1 (6 bases). CDR1 MDHEN and CDR2 SYDVKM come from the germline V gene. Trimming removed 7 bases at V and 7 bases at J, with 14 bases between. The CDR3 covers 14 residues. The CDR3 protein is CASKPQGSNSPLHF. The CDR3 nucleotides read TGTGCCAGCAAACCACAGGGCTCCAATTCACCCCTCCACTTT.

The V call is TRBV20-1, the J call TRBJ1-2; D perhaps matches TRBD1 (5 bases). Germline V gene lookup returns CDR1 DFQATT and CDR2 SNEGSKA (reference sequence). The CDR3 contains 11 residues. Trimming took off 6 bases at V and 3 bases at J, with 8 bases between the two ends. CDR3 coding DNA: TGCAGTGCGGTGGGGCACTATGGCTACACCTTC. This encodes CSAVGHYGYTF.

On this clone itself: This sample also contains other DNA sequences that code for the same CDR3. V usage is TRBV7-3 and J usage is TRBJ2-1, with 8 bases identical to TRBD1. The CDR3 spans 15 residues. Germline CDR1 SGHTA, CDR2 FQGTGA. Losses at the gene ends were 2 bases for V and 1 base for J; bases not matched to a gene: 1. The CDR3 DNA reads TGTGCCAGCAGCTTACAGGGGGCTTCCTACAATGAGCAGTTCTTC. It codes for CASSLQGASYNEQFF.

This clone was recorded once. The chain uses TRBV19 and TRBJ1-5, with no clear D. V was pared by 7 bases and J by 4 bases, with 8 bases between. The CDR3 is 12 amino acids. Looked up from germline, CDR1 is LNHDA and CDR2 is SQIVND (reference sequence). The CDR3 here is CASIAPNQPQHF. In DNA form, the CDR3 reads TGTGCCAGTATAGCACCGAATCAGCCCCAGCATTTT. Using reference TRBV19 and TRBJ1-5 for the parts outside the CDR3, the full variable domain is DGGITQSPKYLFRKEGQNVTLSCEQNLNHDAMYWYRQDPGQGLRLIYYSQIVNDFQKGDIAEGYSVSREKKESFPLTVTSAQKNPTAFYLCASIAPNQPQHFGDGTRLSIL.

V gene TRBV15 combines with J gene TRBJ2-3, with 9 bases matching TRBD2. V was clipped by 5 bases and J by 6 bases; unmatched bases: 12. Germline lookup yields CDR1 LNHNV and CDR2 YYDKDF (reference sequence). CDR3 size: 16 residues. The CDR3 is CATSVGGSGRRDTQYF. CDR3 nucleotide sequence: TGTGCCACCAGCGTGGGCGGGAGCGGGAGGAGGGATACGCAGTATTTT.

The chain combines TRBV15 with TRBJ2-1, with D unclear. V gave up 1 base and J gave up 6 bases, with 13 bases separating them. CDR1 is LNHNV, CDR2 YYDKDF, per germline (reference sequence). This CDR3 comprises 15 residues. CDR3 sequence: CATSRVRPHGNEQFF. The CDR3 region has the DNA TGTGCCACCAGCAGAGTTCGACCCCACGGCAATGAGCAGTTCTTC.

This clone has only one observation. The chain joins TRBV14 to TRBJ1-1; D not resolved. Germline-derived CDR1 and CDR2 are SGHDN and FVKESK. The CDR3 length is 13 residues. Trimming cost V 4 bases and J 0 bases, with 6 bases left between them. CDR3 in amino acids: CASSLQMNTEAFF. CDR3 coding DNA: TGTGCCAGCAGCCTCCAGATGAACACTGAAGCTTTCTTT.

The chain recombines TRBV30 with TRBJ1-5, with D perhaps matching TRBD1 (6 bases). CDR3 size: 14 residues. V lost 7 bases and J 3 bases, leaving 16 bases between the germline ends. Looked up from germline, CDR1 is GTSNPN and CDR2 is SVGIG (reference sequence). The CDR3 DNA reads as TGTGCCTATAAAGGGACAACTGACAATCAGCCCCAGCATTTT. Translating it yields CAYKGTTDNQPQHF.